This TCR beta chain was observed in a study of identical twins. General study findings and limits: In zero-insertion analyses, partial confounding could arise from invariant MAIT and iNKT cells.

Trimming removed 2 bases from V and 4 bases from J; junction bases left unmatched: 3. This CDR3 is 16 amino acids long. In every case, the donor was a healthy Caucasian. To note about this clonotype: Its specificity is not known.

In TCRdb, the 5' RACE reads were re-called with MiXCR into one record per CDR3 protein. Among about 890,000 distinct CDR3 sequences listed, approximately 13% were seen once. These records were also assigned to another study, of yellow fever vaccine responses in identical twins.

Specimen: PBMCs. The chain couples TRBV12-3 or TRBV12-4 to TRBJ2-2; TRBD1 matches at 11 bases. The sequence was obtained from a woman aged 18-35 years in good health. The CDR3 region is CASSLYGTGGTGELFF. The CDR3, as DNA: TGTGCCAGCAGTTTATATGGGACAGGGGGCACCGGGGAGCTGTTTTTT.